What follows are 21 T cell receptor beta chains derived from one specimen sequenced in a study of T cells expressing NK-cell markers. TCRdb processed the 5' RACE reads again and assigns one entry to each CDR3 protein, with no DNA. The sample has 400,000 to 550,000 distinct CDR3 sequences. Sequencing was performed on blood T cells: a sorted CD56 or NKG2C T cell subset, CD4+ or CD8+ T cells, or bulk PBMC T cells (not recorded which). Receptors were obtained from a woman aged 18 to 75 in good health.

V and J are TRBV12-3 or TRBV12-4 and TRBJ2-1; TCRdb designates TRBD1, a call that cannot be tested without DNA. The CDR3 loop spans 15 amino acids. The CDR3 reads CASSLFSGGRNEQFF.

The J gene is TRBJ2-2, the V gene TRBV4-1; the TCRdb call, TRBD2, lacks DNA for checking. The V gene's germline CDR1 is MGHRA and CDR2 YSYEKL. This CDR3 has 18 amino acids. The CDR3: CASSQDAGTSGNTGELFF.

The chain recombines TRBV19 with TRBJ2-5; there is no DNA to check the TCRdb D call of TRBD1. CDR3 size: 17 residues. CDR1 and CDR2 from the germline V gene are LNHDA and SQIVND (reference sequence). CDR3 sequence: CASTIDHGRGDQETQYF.

This chain joins TRBV7-2 and TRBJ1-2; there is no DNA to check the TCRdb D call of TRBD1. The CDR3 totals 14 residues. From germline, CDR1 is SGHTA and CDR2 FQGNSA. CDR3 residues: CASNPGTGLFGYTF.

The chain has TRBV6-2 or TRBV6-3 and TRBJ2-7; TCRdb names TRBD2, which stays unverified in the absence of DNA. Germline V gene sequence: CDR1 MNHEY, CDR2 SVGEGT. This CDR3 contains 20 residues. Here the CDR3 reads CASSSTTKLSAEGFAWEQYF.

The rearrangement joins TRBV12-3 or TRBV12-4 to TRBJ2-7; there is no DNA to check the TCRdb D call of TRBD2. The CDR3 totals 14 residues. The CDR3 spells CASSPSDSSYEQYF.

The chain joins TRBV12-3 or TRBV12-4 to TRBJ1-5. The CDR3 loop spans 15 amino acids. The CDR3 is CASSLASASNQPQHF.

This chain links TRBV5-6 with TRBJ2-2; checking the TCRdb D call of TRBD2 is not possible without DNA. Germline V gives CDR1 SGHDT, CDR2 YYEEEE. The CDR3 loop spans 13 amino acids. CDR3 amino acids: CASSLAARGELFF.

The J gene is TRBJ1-1, the V gene TRBV4-3. The CDR3 spans 15 residues. Germline lookup yields CDR1 LGHNA and CDR2 YSLEER. The CDR3 reads CASSQDAAGNTEAFF.

The chain employs TRBV9 and TRBJ2-3; TCRdb gives TRBD2 as the D gene, but with no DNA this cannot be confirmed. In germline, CDR1 is SGDLS, CDR2 YYNGEE. The CDR3 is 16 amino acids. CDR3 loop: CASSVATSGRVDTQYF.

The chain links TRBV7-3 to TRBJ2-4; TCRdb gives TRBD2 as the D gene, but with no DNA this cannot be confirmed. CDR3 length equals 14 residues. Germline CDR1 reads SGHTA; CDR2 reads FQGTGA. The CDR3 is CATLPEDEQGIQYF.

The V call is TRBV20-1, the J call TRBJ2-7; TCRdb calls TRBD1, which cannot be checked without DNA. Germline V gives CDR1 DFQATT, CDR2 SNEGSKA (reference sequence). CDR3 length: 13 amino acids. CDR3 loop: CSGDSGGSYEQYF.

The chain uses TRBV6-5 and TRBJ1-1; as DNA is missing, the TRBD1 call by TCRdb cannot be tested. Germline CDR1 is MNHEY and CDR2 is SVGAGI. CDR3 size: 16 residues. The CDR3 sequence is CASSYGPDGKNTEAFF.

V usage is TRBV7-8 and J usage is TRBJ2-1; TCRdb picks TRBD2, but there is no DNA to check that call. Germline-derived CDR1 and CDR2 are SGHVS and FQNEAQ. This CDR3 is built from 16 residues. The CDR3 sequence: CASSPRSGSGYNEQFF. Combining the CDR3 with reference TRBV7-8 and TRBJ2-1 gives the whole variable domain GAGVSQSPRYKVAKRGQDVALRCDPISGHVSLFWYQQALGQGPEFLTYFQNEAQLDKSGLPSDRFFAERPEGSVSTLKIQRTQQEDSAVYLCASSPRSGSGYNEQFFGPGTRLTVL.

This chain connects TRBV7-2 to TRBJ2-2; with no DNA, the TCRdb D assignment of TRBD2 cannot be verified. This CDR3 spans 16 amino acids. Germline V gene sequence: CDR1 SGHTA, CDR2 FQGNSA. CDR3 residues: CASSPTAHLNTGELFF.

The chain recombines TRBV7-3 with TRBJ1-1; TCRdb lists TRBD1, though no DNA is available to test this call. Per the germline V gene, CDR1 is SGHTA and CDR2 is FQGTGA. The CDR3 loop spans 14 amino acids. The CDR3 sequence is CASSPTGWGTEAFF.

The rearrangement joins TRBV27 to TRBJ2-1; there is no DNA to check the TCRdb D call of TRBD2. CDR1 and CDR2 from the germline V gene are MNHEY and SMNVEV (reference sequence). The CDR3 has 19 amino acids. CDR3 amino acids: CASSPPGTSGRHSYNEQFF.

The V call is TRBV12-3 or TRBV12-4, the J call TRBJ1-4. This CDR3 comprises 15 residues. Here the CDR3 reads CASSPRTGSNEKLFF.

V is TRBV6-1 and J is TRBJ2-5; checking the TCRdb D call of TRBD2 is not possible without DNA. CDR3 length: 15 residues. The V gene's germline CDR1 is MNHNS and CDR2 SASEGT. The CDR3 loop reads CASRTRTSAQETQYF.

The chain carries TRBV5-6 and TRBJ2-7; TCRdb picks TRBD1, but there is no DNA to check that call. The V gene's germline CDR1 is SGHDT and CDR2 YYEEEE. The CDR3 sequence is 14 residues long. The CDR3 sequence: CASSIGGQFYEQYF.

The chain is built from TRBV20-1 and TRBJ1-1. The CDR3 runs 12 residues. Germline V gene lookup returns CDR1 DFQATT and CDR2 SNEGSKA (reference sequence). CDR3 sequence: CSAISWNTEAFF.